What follows are 5 T cell receptor beta chains derived from one specimen sequenced in a study of blood T cell repertoires in COVID-19. TCRdb keeps only in-frame clones here, not all; method: immunoSEQ multiplex PCR. The sample holds hundreds of thousands of clones, 86% seen once. The sample was peripheral blood. The receptors shown here come from a woman aged 25-40 years with active or convalescent COVID-19.

This clone turned up a few times. The chain employs TRBV5-1 and TRBJ2-7; 11 nucleotides align to TRBD2. Germline assignment: CDR1 SGHRS and CDR2 YFSETQ. V lost 0 bases, J lost 0 bases, and 5 bases stayed unmatched. The CDR3 spans 17 residues. The DNA of the CDR3 is TGCGCCAGCAGCTTGGATTTAGCGGGAGGGAGCTCCTACGAGCAGTACTTC. Amino acids: CASSLDLAGGSSYEQYF.

This clone was detected only a few times. The chain has TRBV27 and TRBJ1-5; maybe TRBD1 (5 bases). V was clipped by 4 bases and J by 5 bases, with 18 bases between them. The germline V gene encodes CDR1 MNHEY and CDR2 SMNVEV (reference sequence). This CDR3 has 16 residues. CDR3 amino acids: CASSSWGPGGDQPQHF. The DNA of the CDR3 is TGTGCCAGCAGTTCATGGGGACCGGGGGGGGATCAGCCCCAGCATTTT.

The rearrangement links TRBV3-1 (or the pseudogene TRBV3-2) to TRBJ2-1; TRBD2 aligns across 7 bases. CDR3 size: 13 residues. The germline V gene has CDR1 LGHDT and CDR2 YNNKEL (reference sequence). V dropped 5 bases and J dropped 8; count of bases not matched to a gene: 6. The CDR3 coding sequence is TGTGCCAGCAGCTCCTGGGGAGGGGATGAGCAGTTCTTC. Translating it yields CASSSWGGDEQFF.

As regards this clone: Other DNA sequences in the sample encode the same CDR3. V and J are TRBV7-9 and TRBJ1-4, with TRBD1 matching 7 bases. Germline trimming cut 5 bases from V and 8 bases from J; bases unmatched to any gene: 8. In germline, CDR1 is SEHNR, CDR2 FQNEAQ (reference sequence). This CDR3 is built from 14 residues. In DNA, the CDR3 is TGTGCCAGCAGCCTCGGGCAGGGGGAAGAAAAACTGTTTTTT. This sequence encodes CASSLGQGEEKLFF. The whole variable domain, remainder taken from reference TRBV7-9 and TRBJ1-4, is DTGVSQNPRHKITKRGQNVTFRCDPISEHNRLYWYRQTLGQGPEFLTYFQNEAQLEKSRLLSDRFSAERPKGSFSTLEIQRTEQGDSAMYLCASSLGQGEEKLFFGSGTQLSVL.

In its sample, this clone was seen once. The V call is TRBV27, the J call TRBJ2-3; 12 nucleotides agree with TRBD2. Trimming took 5 bases from V and 4 from J; bases not matched to a gene: 7. This CDR3 has 16 residues. Germline CDR1 MNHEY, CDR2 SMNVEV (reference sequence). The CDR3 region is CASSRLAGAWADTQYF. CDR3 nucleotide sequence: TGTGCCAGCAGTCGACTAGCGGGAGCTTGGGCAGATACGCAGTATTTT.